Each of the 27 T cell receptor beta chains below was sequenced from the same sample in a study of CD8+ T cells in alopecia areata. Extracted RNA was reverse transcribed into cDNA, the sequencing template. Measured with immunoSEQ multiplex PCR; TCRdb has only the in-frame clones, and not every one. The sample holds about 130,000 clones; 58% are singletons and the top ten take roughly 4.3%. The starting material was CD4+ T cells sorted from blood, obtained at week 0. Source of these receptors: a human donor with alopecia areata.

The chain carries TRBV10-3 and TRBJ2-7; D ambiguous. The V gene lost 3 bases and the J gene lost 2 bases, with 20 bases spanning the gap. CDR1 and CDR2 (germline): ENHRY, SYGVKD. The CDR3 spans 17 residues. CDR3 in amino acids: CAISEPDRGVLTYEQYF. In DNA, the CDR3 is TGTGCCATCAGTGAACCTGACCGCGGCGTCCTCACCTACGAGCAGTACTTC.

The rearrangement uses TRBV28 and TRBJ2-5; 13 nucleotides line up with TRBD2. V shed 10 bases, J shed 5 bases, and the junction held 7 bases outside the gene matches. The length of the CDR3 is 14 residues. Germline V gene lookup returns CDR1 MDHEN and CDR2 SYDVKM. The chain's CDR3 is CATRLAGGVETQYF. The CDR3 DNA follows: TGTGCCACCCGACTAGCGGGAGGCGTGGAGACCCAGTACTTC. Complete variable domain (other parts from reference TRBV28 and TRBJ2-5): DVKVTQSSRYLVKRTGEKVFLECVQDMDHENMFWYRQDPGLGLRLIYFSYDVKMKEKGDIPEGYSVSREKKERFSLILESASTNQTSMYLCATRLAGGVETQYFGPGTRLLVL.

This clone was counted only a few times. The rearrangement links TRBV29-1 to TRBJ2-3, with D possibly matching TRBD1 (6 bases). The CDR3 has 14 residues. Germline CDR1 is SQVTM and CDR2 is ANQGSEA. V was trimmed by 8 bases and J by 4 bases, leaving 19 bases between them. As DNA, the CDR3 is TGCAGCTCCACGAAAGGGGGACAACCAGATACGCAGTATTTT. Amino acids: CSSTKGGQPDTQYF.

The sample holds one count of this clone. The chain links TRBV7-2 to TRBJ2-5; D is possibly TRBD1 (6 bases). V gave up 5 bases and J gave up 1 base, with 14 bases separating them. Per germline, CDR1 SGHTA and CDR2 FQGNSA. CDR3 size: 15 residues. Here the CDR3 DNA reads TGTGCCAGCAGCCCTCAGGGGAATGGCCAAGAGACCCAGTACTTC. Its protein product is CASSPQGNGQETQYF. Combining the CDR3 with reference TRBV7-2 and TRBJ2-5 gives the whole variable domain GAGVSQSPSNKVTEKGKDVELRCDPISGHTALYWYRQSLGQGLEFLIYFQGNSAPDKSGLPSDRFSAERTGGSVSTLTIQRTQQEDSAVYLCASSPQGNGQETQYFGPGTRLLVL.

This clone occurred once. The rearrangement joins TRBV27 to TRBJ2-1, with TRBD2 identical over 13 bases. Germline lookup yields CDR1 MNHEY and CDR2 SMNVEV (reference sequence). The CDR3 sequence is 13 residues long. J was trimmed by 7 bases and V by 6 bases; bases with no gene match: 0. The CDR3 region has the DNA TGTGCCAGCAGGACTAGCGGGGGGAATGAGCAGTTCTTC. Protein sequence: CASRTSGGNEQFF.

V usage is TRBV30 and J usage is TRBJ2-5, with 14 bases lining up with TRBD2. Trimming at V came to 0 bases and at J to 5 bases, leaving 5 bases not matched to a gene. In germline, CDR1 is GTSNPN, CDR2 SVGIG (reference sequence). The CDR3 covers 16 residues. In nucleotides, the CDR3 is TGTGCCTGGAGTGTGGGGACTAGCGGGAGCGGGGAGACCCAGTACTTC. Translation gives CAWSVGTSGSGETQYF.

The chain employs TRBV5-1 and TRBJ1-2, with 7 bases matching TRBD1. CDR1 SGHRS and CDR2 YFSETQ come from the germline V gene. Unmatched junction bases numbered 9, after V lost 0 bases and J lost 4 bases. This CDR3 region has 16 residues. CDR3 protein: CASSLAVQGSSYGYTF. For the CDR3, the DNA is TGCGCCAGCAGCTTGGCCGTACAGGGGAGTTCCTATGGCTACACCTTC. Filled out from reference TRBV5-1 and TRBJ1-2, the complete variable domain reads KAGVTQTPRYLIKTRGQQVTLSCSPISGHRSVSWYQQTPGQGLQFLFEYFSETQRNKGNFPGRFSGRQFSNSRSEMNVSTLELGDSALYLCASSLAVQGSSYGYTFGSGTRLTVV.

V usage is TRBV2 and J usage is TRBJ1-2, with D hard to call. V was shortened by 0 bases and J by 1 base, with 6 bases between the two germline ends. This CDR3 is 14 amino acids long. Germline assignment: CDR1 SNHLY and CDR2 FYNNEI. The CDR3 DNA reads as TGTGCCAGCAGTGAAGCATCTCGTAACTATGGCTACACCTTC. Protein product: CASSEASRNYGYTF.

The chain links TRBV7-9 to TRBJ2-7; D is uncertain. Trimming pared 4 bases from V and 3 bases from J, leaving 13 bases between. The CDR3 contains 14 residues. Germline lookup yields CDR1 SEHNR and CDR2 FQNEAQ (reference sequence). The CDR3 loop is CASSSSTARYEQYF. The CDR3 DNA follows: TGTGCCAGCAGCTCCTCGACGGCCCGCTACGAGCAGTACTTC.

This clone was seen only once. V gene TRBV12-2 combines with J gene TRBJ2-1; the table's TRBD1 call for D was not verified on the DNA. TRBV12-2 is a known pseudogene. The CDR3 is made up of 14 amino acids. The CDR3 DNA sequence: TGTGCAAGTCGCTTAGCTCTTTCGCAGGGAAGTCGGTTCTTC. Encoded protein: CASRLALSQGSRFF.

The rearrangement links TRBV7-9 to TRBJ1-5; 10 bases align to TRBD1. The CDR3 sequence is 18 residues long. Trimming removed 5 bases from V and 2 bases from J; junction bases left unmatched: 12. Germline V gives CDR1 SEHNR, CDR2 FQNEAQ (reference sequence). The CDR3 here is CASSRDRGGPHGNQPQHF. CDR3 bases: TGTGCCAGCAGCCGGGACAGGGGAGGTCCACACGGCAATCAGCCCCAGCATTTT.

CDR3 residues: CATSQTGERETQYF. CDR3 nucleotides: TGTGCCACTTCACAGACAGGGGAAAGGGAGACCCAGTACTTC. The J gene is TRBJ2-5, the V gene TRBV10-3; 8 bases fit TRBD1. CDR1 ENHRY and CDR2 SYGVKD come from the germline V gene. The CDR3 spans 14 residues. V shed 10 bases and J 5 bases; nucleotides not matched to a gene: 12.

The chain joins TRBV9 to TRBJ2-5, with D possibly called TRBD1 or TRBD2 (7 bases each). The CDR3 is made up of 16 amino acids. Germline CDR1 is SGDLS and CDR2 is YYNGEE. Deletions cut 0 bases from V and 2 bases from J, with 14 bases between. Written as DNA, the CDR3 is TGTGCCAGCAGCGTAGCGTCGGGGGGACAGCAAGAGACCCAGTACTTC. It encodes CASSVASGGQQETQYF. The whole variable domain, filled in from reference TRBV9 and TRBJ2-5, reads DSGVTQTPKHLITATGQRVTLRCSPRSGDLSVYWYQQSLDQGLQFLIQYYNGEERAKGNILERFSAQQFPDLHSELNLSSLELGDSALYFCASSVASGGQQETQYFGPGTRLLVL.

This chain joins TRBV10-3 and TRBJ2-1, with a possible D match to TRBD1 (5 bases). The CDR3 runs 12 residues. Germline CDR1 ENHRY, CDR2 SYGVKD. The V end lost 6 bases, the J end lost 7 bases, and 10 bases lay between the germline ends. The CDR3 nucleotides are TGTGCCATCAGCTCCCCAGGGAATGAGCAGTTCTTC. Its protein product is CAISSPGNEQFF.

Only a few counts were recorded for this clone. The V and J genes are TRBV7-9 and TRBJ2-1, with TRBD1 as a possible D gene (6 bases). Trimming shortened V by 4 bases and J by 2 bases, and 12 bases separated the two germline ends. Per the germline V gene, CDR1 is SEHNR and CDR2 is FQNEAQ (reference sequence). The CDR3 consists of 15 residues. Here the CDR3 DNA reads TGTGCCAGCAGCTCCTCAGGGGCGGCCTACAATGAGCAGTTCTTC. Its translation is CASSSSGAAYNEQFF.

On this clone itself: Mismatch with germline at one junction end may stem from a read error. The gene calls are TRBV2 and TRBJ1-2; D remains ambiguous. Germline V gene data show CDR1 as SNHLY and CDR2 as FYNNEI. There are 12 residues in the CDR3. This CDR3 is CASSAFVEGASF. Written as DNA, the CDR3 is TGTGCCAGCAGTGCTTTTGTGGAGGGAGCCTCCTTC.

The chain links TRBV5-1 to TRBJ1-1, with D uncertain. Germline-derived CDR1 and CDR2 are SGHRS and YFSETQ. The length of the CDR3 is 15 residues. Trimming shortened V by 1 base and J by 1 base, and 11 bases separated the two germline ends. The DNA for the CDR3 is TGCGCCAGCAGCTTGACGGCAGGAACGAACACTGAAGCTTTCTTT. This sequence encodes CASSLTAGTNTEAFF.

This clone was counted a few times. The chain links TRBV19 to TRBJ1-1, with TRBD1 matching over 7 bases. Germline V gene sequence: CDR1 LNHDA, CDR2 SQIVND (reference sequence). There are 16 residues in the CDR3. V was pared by 3 bases and J by 0 bases, with 7 bases of the junction left unmatched. The CDR3 sequence: CASSMHPGQMNTEAFF. CDR3 DNA sequence: TGTGCCAGTAGTATGCACCCGGGACAGATGAACACTGAAGCTTTCTTT.

This clone appeared a few times. The rearrangement joins TRBV5-4 to TRBJ2-5; D remains ambiguous. The CDR3 is 13 amino acids. The germline V gene has CDR1 SGHNT and CDR2 YYREEE (reference sequence). V was clipped by 4 bases and J by 3 bases, with 10 bases between them. CDR3 loop: CASSPPAEETQYF. CDR3 DNA: TGTGCCAGCAGCCCGCCCGCGGAAGAGACCCAGTACTTC.

The CDR3 protein is CASSLVSSPQGEAFF. CDR3 nucleotides: TGCGCCAGCAGCTTAGTTAGTAGCCCACAGGGGGAAGCTTTCTTT. The chain has TRBV5-1 and TRBJ1-1; 7 nucleotides match TRBD1. J gave up 8 bases and V 2 bases, and 12 bases lay outside the gene matches. CDR1 is SGHRS and CDR2 is YFSETQ in the germline V gene. This CDR3 has 15 residues.

CDR3 DNA sequence: TGTGCCAGCAGCTTACTGGGTGGCACTGAAGCTTTCTTT. It specifies CASSLLGGTEAFF. The chain has TRBV7-3 and TRBJ1-1; no firm D call. The CDR3 is made up of 13 amino acids. Trimming removed 2 bases at V and 4 bases at J, with 8 bases between. The germline CDR1 and CDR2 sequences are SGHTA and FQGTGA. Looking up the rest from reference TRBV7-3 and TRBJ1-1 gives the full variable domain: GAGVSQTPSNKVTEKGKYVELRCDPISGHTALYWYRQSLGQGPEFLIYFQGTGAADDSGLPNDRFFAVRPEGSVSTLKIQRTERGDSAVYLCASSLLGGTEAFFGQGTRLTVV.

This chain connects TRBV27 to TRBJ2-1; D is unresolved. Trimming cost V 4 bases and J 0 bases, with 22 bases left between them. The CDR3 totals 19 residues. Germline V gives CDR1 MNHEY, CDR2 SMNVEV (reference sequence). As DNA, the CDR3 is TGTGCCAGCAGTTCCGCACCTCCTCGTAGGGCGAACTCCTACAATGAGCAGTTCTTC. It yields the protein CASSSAPPRRANSYNEQFF.

The rearrangement joins TRBV6-5 to TRBJ2-3; D is unresolved. V lost 6 bases, J lost 3 bases, and 10 bases lay in between. The CDR3 covers 13 residues. Germline lookup yields CDR1 MNHEY and CDR2 SVGAGI. The CDR3 sequence is CASRNRVTDTQYF. The CDR3 DNA sequence: TGTGCCAGCAGAAACCGGGTGACAGATACGCAGTATTTT.

V usage is TRBV18 and J usage is TRBJ2-5; no clear D. In germline, CDR1 is KGHSH, CDR2 LQKENI. The CDR3 length is 14 residues. The V gene lost 0 bases and the J gene lost 5 bases, with 10 bases spanning the gap. The CDR3 DNA follows: TGTGCCAGCTCACCACCCGGGCAGGTGGAGACCCAGTACTTC. Its protein product is CASSPPGQVETQYF.

This rearrangement joins TRBV7-3 to TRBJ2-3, with TRBD2 matching over 8 bases. Germline CDR1 is SGHTA and CDR2 is FQGTGA. The CDR3 is 19 amino acids. Trimming at V came to 6 bases and at J to 4 bases, leaving 21 bases not matched to a gene. For the CDR3, the DNA is TGTGCCAGCAGTACCATTCCCCTATCCGGGACTAGAGTTCCAGATACGCAGTATTTT. This translates into CASSTIPLSGTRVPDTQYF.

In this sample, this clone turned up a few times. V gene TRBV7-2 combines with J gene TRBJ2-5; maybe TRBD1 (6 bases). The CDR3 consists of 14 residues. The V gene's germline CDR1 is SGHTA and CDR2 FQGNSA. Trimming left V 3 bases short and J 5 bases short, with 13 bases between. The CDR3 region is CASSFDRLRETQYF. For the CDR3, the DNA is TGTGCCAGCAGCTTTGACAGGCTGCGGGAGACCCAGTACTTC. The complete variable domain, with remaining parts taken from reference TRBV7-2 and TRBJ2-5, reads GAGVSQSPSNKVTEKGKDVELRCDPISGHTALYWYRQSLGQGLEFLIYFQGNSAPDKSGLPSDRFSAERTGGSVSTLTIQRTQQEDSAVYLCASSFDRLRETQYFGPGTRLLVL.

The V gene is TRBV7-2, the J gene TRBJ2-2; no clear D. The CDR3 has 13 amino acids. CDR1 SGHTA and CDR2 FQGNSA come from the germline V gene. V was clipped by 1 base and J by 5 bases, with 5 bases between them. The CDR3 DNA sequence: TGTGCCAGCAGCTTAGTGGCAACCGGGGAGCTGTTTTTT. It translates to CASSLVATGELFF.